One sample yielded the 31 T cell receptor beta chains listed below, sequenced in a study of shared clonotypes between healthy human individuals. The protocol was immunoSEQ multiplex PCR, while the TCRdb copy is restricted to in-frame clones and leaves out a portion. The table includes roughly 720,000 clones, 90% detected once. Sequencing used memory CD8+ T cells from PBMCs. The subset here: CD45RO+ cells pooled with CCR7-negative TemRA cells. Receptors were obtained from a man between 18 and 29 years old in good health. Some clones in this sample may be carry-over from other donors' samples.

The rearrangement uses TRBV5-6 and TRBJ1-4, with 10 bases aligning to TRBD1. CDR1 is SGHDT, CDR2 YYEEEE, per germline. The length of the CDR3 is 15 residues. The V gene end was trimmed by 4 bases and the J gene end by 8 bases; junction bases not matched to a gene: 8. The CDR3 DNA sequence: TGTGCCAGCAGCCGCGGGACAGGGGTGTTGGAAAAACTGTTTTTT. Its protein product is CASSRGTGVLEKLFF. Variable domain in full (rest from reference TRBV5-6 and TRBJ1-4): DAGVTQSPTHLIKTRGQQVTLRCSPKSGHDTVSWYQQALGQGPQFIFQYYEEEERQRGNFPDRFSGHQFPNYSSELNVNALLLGDSALYLCASSRGTGVLEKLFFGSGTQLSVL.

For this clone: Other DNA sequences in this sample translate to the same CDR3. The chain is built from TRBV10-3 and TRBJ2-7, with 12 bases matching TRBD2. V lost 0 bases and J lost 4; bases outside the gene matches: 7. The CDR3 extends over 17 amino acids. Germline V gene sequence: CDR1 ENHRY, CDR2 SYGVKD. The CDR3: CAISESRLAGVAYEQYF. The CDR3 DNA reads as TGTGCCATCAGTGAGTCGCGACTAGCGGGAGTGGCTTACGAGCAGTACTTC.

Of note for this clone: The sample holds other DNA sequences that translate to the same CDR3. The rearrangement joins TRBV2 to TRBJ2-1; tentatively, D is TRBD2 (6 bases). Germline V gives CDR1 SNHLY, CDR2 FYNNEI. The CDR3 is 11 residues long. The germline V and J ends were trimmed by 8 bases and 7 bases, with 9 bases remaining between them. CDR3 in DNA: TGTGCCAGCTCGGAGGGGAATGAGCAGTTCTTC. It encodes CASSEGNEQFF. Filled out from reference TRBV2 and TRBJ2-1, the complete variable domain reads EPEVTQTPSHQVTQMGQEVILRCVPISNHLYFYWYRQILGQKVEFLVSFYNNEISEKSEIFDDQFSVERPDGSNFTLKIRSTKLEDSAMYFCASSEGNEQFFGPGTRLTVL.

V and J are TRBV7-9 and TRBJ2-2; D uncertain. The CDR3 sequence is 16 residues long. V shed 2 bases and J shed 4 bases, with 14 bases lying between them. Germline CDR1 reads SEHNR; CDR2 reads FQNEAQ (reference sequence). CDR3 sequence: CASSLLGRISTGELFF. CDR3 nucleotides: TGTGCCAGCAGCTTATTGGGCCGTATTAGCACCGGGGAGCTGTTTTTT.

This chain links TRBV10-3 with TRBJ1-4; D not resolved. Germline assignment: CDR1 ENHRY and CDR2 SYGVKD. The length of the CDR3 is 14 residues. With 2 bases removed from V and 6 bases from J, the gap between germline ends came to 10 bases. The DNA for the CDR3 is TGTGCCATCAGTGAGGCCGACAAGTATGAAAAACTGTTTTTT. Protein product: CAISEADKYEKLFF.

The chain has TRBV7-8 and TRBJ2-3; 8 nucleotides match TRBD2. CDR3 length equals 15 residues. The trim removed 4 bases at V and 6 bases at J, leaving 9 bases unmatched. Per the germline V gene, CDR1 is SGHVS and CDR2 is FQNEAQ. CDR3 loop: CASSSSGTRGDTQYF. Written as DNA, the CDR3 is TGTGCCAGCAGCTCCTCCGGGACTAGGGGGGATACGCAGTATTTT.

This rearrangement joins TRBV27 to TRBJ1-5, with TRBD1 matching 8 bases. CDR3 length: 14 residues. Germline values: CDR1 MNHEY, CDR2 SMNVEV (reference sequence). Trimming removed 5 bases from V and 4 bases from J; junction bases left unmatched: 4. The CDR3 nucleotides are TGTGCCAGCAGTGACGGGACAGGTAATCAGCCCCAGCATTTT. Protein sequence: CASSDGTGNQPQHF.

The gene calls are TRBV7-8 and TRBJ2-7, with a tentative D call TRBD2 (5 bases). In germline, CDR1 is SGHVS, CDR2 FQNEAQ. The CDR3 has 18 amino acids. V was pared by 5 bases and J by 2 bases, with 25 bases between. CDR3 region: CASSTPTAWAGPTYEQYF. CDR3 sequence (DNA): TGTGCCAGCAGCACGCCGACCGCCTGGGCGGGCCCGACCTACGAGCAGTACTTC.

The chain is built from TRBV6-1 and TRBJ2-7, with D perhaps given as TRBD1 or TRBD2 (5 bases each). The CDR3 extends over 15 amino acids. Germline CDR1 MNHNS, CDR2 SASEGT. Trimming pared 6 bases from V and 6 bases from J, leaving 21 bases between. This CDR3 is CASSGDQAIVSEQYF. The CDR3 DNA follows: TGTGCCAGCAGCGGGGACCAAGCCATAGTATCCGAGCAGTACTTC.

This clone was seen a few times. The gene calls are TRBV9 and TRBJ1-5; the match to TRBD1 covers 7 bases. Germline CDR1 is SGDLS and CDR2 is YYNGEE. The CDR3 is made up of 15 amino acids. Losses at the gene ends were 4 bases for V and 0 bases for J; bases not matched to a gene: 4. CDR3 DNA sequence: TGTGCCAGCAGCTCAACAGGGGATAGCAATCAGCCCCAGCATTTT. Amino acids: CASSSTGDSNQPQHF.

V is TRBV2 and J is TRBJ1-5; the D gene is possibly TRBD1 (6 bases). The germline CDR1 and CDR2 sequences are SNHLY and FYNNEI. V dropped 4 bases and J dropped 3 bases, with 13 bases sitting between them. The CDR3 is made up of 15 amino acids. CDR3 loop: CASSVSEGVNQPQHF. The CDR3 nucleotides read TGTGCCAGCAGTGTCAGTGAGGGGGTCAATCAGCCCCAGCATTTT.

The rearrangement joins TRBV7-9 to TRBJ2-1; D unclear. The CDR3 totals 11 residues. Germline V lookup: CDR1 SEHNR, CDR2 FQNEAQ (reference sequence). V was cut by 7 bases and J by 4 bases, with 5 bases left in between. In DNA form, the CDR3 reads TGTGCCAGCAACAAATACAATGAGCAGTTCTTC. Translated: CASNKYNEQFF.

The J gene is TRBJ2-5, the V gene TRBV18, with 9 bases lining up with TRBD1. Germline V gene data show CDR1 as KGHSH and CDR2 as LQKENI. Unmatched junction bases numbered 6, after V lost 6 bases and J lost 4 bases. CDR3 length equals 14 residues. CDR3 in DNA: TGTGCCAGCTCCCAACCGGGACAGGGAGAGACCCAGTACTTC. This sequence encodes CASSQPGQGETQYF.

The chain carries TRBV7-9 and TRBJ1-1, with a tentative D call TRBD1 (5 bases). Trimming removed 6 bases at V and 0 bases at J, with 14 bases between. Germline V gene data show CDR1 as SEHNR and CDR2 as FQNEAQ (reference sequence). The CDR3 is 15 residues long. DNA for the CDR3: TGTGCCAGCAGACTCGGGACTGTGGTGAACACTGAAGCTTTCTTT. Translation: CASRLGTVVNTEAFF. The full variable domain, rest sourced from reference TRBV7-9 and TRBJ1-1, is DTGVSQNPRHKITKRGQNVTFRCDPISEHNRLYWYRQTLGQGPEFLTYFQNEAQLEKSRLLSDRFSAERPKGSFSTLEIQRTEQGDSAMYLCASRLGTVVNTEAFFGQGTRLTVV.

V and J are TRBV5-4 and TRBJ1-1; D call uncertain. Germline V gives CDR1 SGHNT, CDR2 YYREEE (reference sequence). CDR3 length equals 13 residues. Deletions cut 2 bases from V and 4 bases from J, with 9 bases between. The DNA of the CDR3 is TGTGCCAGCAGCTTTGCCAGTGGCACTGAAGCTTTCTTT. This gives the protein CASSFASGTEAFF.

The chain employs TRBV18 and TRBJ2-4; a possible D gene is TRBD1 (5 bases). V shed 2 bases and J shed 0 bases, with 11 bases lying between them. This CDR3 contains 16 residues. Germline lookup yields CDR1 KGHSH and CDR2 LQKENI. CDR3 in DNA: TGTGCCAGCTCACCAATGACAGAACTAGCCAAAAACATTCAGTACTTC. It translates to CASSPMTELAKNIQYF. Full variable domain (missing parts from reference TRBV18 and TRBJ2-4): NAGVMQNPRHLVRRRGQEARLRCSPMKGHSHVYWYRQLPEEGLKFMVYLQKENIIDESGMPKERFSAEFPKEGPSILRIQQVVRGDSAAYFCASSPMTELAKNIQYFGAGTRLSVL.

The rearrangement uses TRBV7-9 and TRBJ2-7, with D tentatively TRBD2 (6 bases). Germline V gives CDR1 SEHNR, CDR2 FQNEAQ (reference sequence). Trimming took off 8 bases at V and 3 bases at J, with 20 bases between the two ends. CDR3 length: 15 residues. CDR3 DNA sequence: TGTGCCAGCCACCCCTACGGGGGAACCCACTACGAGCAGTACTTC. Protein: CASHPYGGTHYEQYF.

The chain joins TRBV5-1 to TRBJ2-7, with 8 bases matching TRBD2. The CDR3 sequence is 15 residues long. Germline loops: CDR1 SGHRS, CDR2 YFSETQ. V lost 3 bases to trimming and J lost 4 bases; unmatched junction nucleotides: 9. The CDR3 DNA reads as TGCGCCAGCAGCTGGGGGAGCGGGGGAGGATACGAGCAGTACTTC. Translated, it gives CASSWGSGGGYEQYF.

The rearrangement uses TRBV6-5 and TRBJ2-7; the match to TRBD2 covers 7 bases. Germline CDR1 MNHEY, CDR2 SVGAGI. The CDR3 contains 15 residues. V dropped 5 bases and J dropped 2; count of bases not matched to a gene: 9. CDR3 coding DNA: TGTGCCAGCAGTACCCTGCGGGAGTGGCCCTACGAGCAGTACTTC. Translated, it gives CASSTLREWPYEQYF.

The CDR3 reads CASSPRPGQGDEKLFF. Here the CDR3 DNA reads TGTGCCAGCAGTCCCCGTCCGGGACAGGGGGACGAAAAACTGTTTTTT. V is TRBV6-8 and J is TRBJ1-4; 11 bases align to TRBD1. CDR1 and CDR2 from the germline V gene are MNHGY and SAAAGT. Trimming at V came to 5 bases and at J to 8 bases, leaving 10 bases not matched to a gene. This CDR3 is 16 amino acids long.

Only one count was recorded for this clone. The chain uses TRBV5-1 and TRBJ2-7; 13 positions match TRBD2. The CDR3 contains 15 residues. Germline assignment: CDR1 SGHRS and CDR2 YFSETQ. With 1 base clipped from V and 5 bases from J, the junction kept 3 bases outside the gene matches. CDR3 in amino acids: CASSLFGLAGDEQYF. CDR3 coding DNA: TGCGCCAGCAGCTTGTTCGGACTAGCGGGAGACGAGCAGTACTTC.

The V and J genes are TRBV28 and TRBJ2-1, with TRBD2 matching over 16 bases. The CDR3 covers 14 residues. Trimming removed 5 bases from V and 13 bases from J; junction bases left unmatched: 5. Germline V lookup: CDR1 MDHEN, CDR2 SYDVKM. Written as DNA, the CDR3 is TGTGCCAGCAGTCGTGGGACTAGCGGGAGGGGTCAGTTCTTC. Protein product: CASSRGTSGRGQFF.

The chain couples TRBV10-2 to TRBJ1-5; D may be TRBD1 (6 bases). This CDR3 contains 13 residues. Trimming shortened V by 3 bases and J by 9 bases, and 12 bases separated the two germline ends. CDR1 is WSHSY and CDR2 is SAAADI in the germline V gene. The CDR3 region is CASSDGQGGPQHF. CDR3 in DNA: TGCGCCAGCAGTGATGGGCAAGGGGGGCCCCAGCATTTT.

This rearrangement joins TRBV25-1 to TRBJ2-7; D may correspond to TRBD1 or TRBD2 (5 bases each). Looked up from germline, CDR1 is MGHDK and CDR2 is SYGVNS. Between the trimmed V and J ends, which lost 8 bases and 3 bases, there was a span of 20 bases. The CDR3 spans 15 residues. CDR3 amino acids: CASAGDIAGSYEQYF. CDR3 DNA: TGTGCCAGCGCAGGAGATATTGCAGGGAGCTACGAGCAGTACTTC.

This chain joins TRBV4-1 and TRBJ2-2; TRBD2 matches at 8 bases. This CDR3 spans 16 amino acids. V lost 0 bases and J lost 6; bases outside the gene matches: 6. Germline V gene sequence: CDR1 MGHRA, CDR2 YSYEKL. This chain's CDR3 is CASSQEFREGAGELFF. The CDR3 bases are TGCGCCAGCAGCCAAGAATTCCGGGAGGGTGCCGGGGAGCTGTTTTTT.

The rearrangement links TRBV18 to TRBJ2-2, with a possible D match to TRBD2 (7 bases). V was cut by 0 bases and J by 3 bases, with 11 bases left in between. The CDR3 consists of 16 residues. Germline CDR1 reads KGHSH; CDR2 reads LQKENI. The CDR3 protein is CASSPPRGHDTGELFF. The CDR3 coding sequence is TGTGCCAGCTCACCACCGCGGGGGCACGACACCGGGGAGCTGTTTTTT.

This clone is a singleton in its sample. The identical CDR3 is also encoded by other nucleotide sequences in the sample. J is TRBJ1-4 and V is TRBV28; maybe TRBD1 (5 bases). The CDR3 is 15 amino acids. V lost 3 bases to trimming and J lost 8 bases, with 16 bases between them. In germline, CDR1 is MDHEN, CDR2 SYDVKM. CDR3 in DNA: TGTGCCAGCAGTTTGAGCCAGGGTTTAGGCGAAAAACTGTTTTTT. Amino acid sequence: CASSLSQGLGEKLFF.

The sample holds one count of this clone. The chain's CDR3 is CASSESASGSRADTQYF. CDR3 coding DNA: TGCGCCAGCAGCGAATCCGCTAGCGGGAGTCGAGCAGATACGCAGTATTTT. J is TRBJ2-3 and V is TRBV4-3, with 10 nucleotides matching TRBD2. The V gene's germline CDR1 is LGHNA and CDR2 YSLEER. V trimming: 5 bases; J trimming: 4 bases; junction bases outside the gene matches: 12. The CDR3 runs to 17 residues.

This clone was detected many times. This sequence joins TRBV28 and TRBJ2-7; weak D call: TRBD1 (6 bases). CDR1 is MDHEN and CDR2 is SYDVKM in the germline V gene. The CDR3 has 15 residues. Trimming shortened V by 4 bases and J by 4 bases, and 17 bases separated the two germline ends. This CDR3 is CASSSQGKGLYEQYF. Here the CDR3 DNA reads TGTGCCAGCAGTTCGCAGGGGAAGGGGTTGTACGAGCAGTACTTC.

The rearrangement joins TRBV29-1 to TRBJ1-1; tentatively, D is TRBD1 (5 bases). This CDR3 has 13 residues. Trimming left V 1 base short and J 6 bases short, with 12 bases between. Germline assignment: CDR1 SQVTM and CDR2 ANQGSEA. Here the CDR3 reads CSVEGRGGAEAFF. The CDR3 nucleotides are TGCAGCGTTGAAGGCAGAGGAGGGGCTGAAGCTTTCTTT.

The V gene is TRBV7-9, the J gene TRBJ2-7, with 9 bases lining up with TRBD2. Germline V gene data show CDR1 as SEHNR and CDR2 as FQNEAQ (reference sequence). This CDR3 spans 15 amino acids. The V and J ends lost 2 bases and 4 bases, in that order; junction bases with no gene match: 6. CDR3 nucleotides: TGTGCCAGCAGCTTAACCAGCGGGAGGTTGTACGAGCAGTACTTC. Translated: CASSLTSGRLYEQYF.